This TCR beta chain was recorded in a study of T-cell reconstitution after alpha-beta-depleted transplantation in children. As concerns this clonotype: Its antigen is undetermined. A far bigger clonotype differs at one base, so this is likely a read error.

Germline V CDR1 and CDR2: SNHLY, FYNNEI. V shed 8 bases and J shed 4 bases, with 3 bases lying between them. The CDR3 length is 10 residues. For TCRbeta, the library was prepared with unique molecular identifiers. MiXCR, applied by TCRdb to the PCR reads, yields one record per CDR3 protein. The table has hundreds of thousands of distinct CDR3 sequences, 10% to 15% seen once. Study-wide findings and caveats: Expanded clones from the graft, numbering several hundred, reportedly supplied alpha-beta T cells about two months after transplant.

The genes are TRBV2 and TRBJ2-1; no firm D call. This material consisted of PBMCs, taken before TCRalphabeta/CD19-depleted stem cell transplant. The receptor comes from a girl aged 2 to 9 with congenital amegakaryocytic thrombocytopenia, due to receive a stem cell transplant. The CDR3 sequence is CASEYNEQFF. CDR3 coding DNA: TGTGCCAGCGAGTACAATGAGCAGTTCTTC.